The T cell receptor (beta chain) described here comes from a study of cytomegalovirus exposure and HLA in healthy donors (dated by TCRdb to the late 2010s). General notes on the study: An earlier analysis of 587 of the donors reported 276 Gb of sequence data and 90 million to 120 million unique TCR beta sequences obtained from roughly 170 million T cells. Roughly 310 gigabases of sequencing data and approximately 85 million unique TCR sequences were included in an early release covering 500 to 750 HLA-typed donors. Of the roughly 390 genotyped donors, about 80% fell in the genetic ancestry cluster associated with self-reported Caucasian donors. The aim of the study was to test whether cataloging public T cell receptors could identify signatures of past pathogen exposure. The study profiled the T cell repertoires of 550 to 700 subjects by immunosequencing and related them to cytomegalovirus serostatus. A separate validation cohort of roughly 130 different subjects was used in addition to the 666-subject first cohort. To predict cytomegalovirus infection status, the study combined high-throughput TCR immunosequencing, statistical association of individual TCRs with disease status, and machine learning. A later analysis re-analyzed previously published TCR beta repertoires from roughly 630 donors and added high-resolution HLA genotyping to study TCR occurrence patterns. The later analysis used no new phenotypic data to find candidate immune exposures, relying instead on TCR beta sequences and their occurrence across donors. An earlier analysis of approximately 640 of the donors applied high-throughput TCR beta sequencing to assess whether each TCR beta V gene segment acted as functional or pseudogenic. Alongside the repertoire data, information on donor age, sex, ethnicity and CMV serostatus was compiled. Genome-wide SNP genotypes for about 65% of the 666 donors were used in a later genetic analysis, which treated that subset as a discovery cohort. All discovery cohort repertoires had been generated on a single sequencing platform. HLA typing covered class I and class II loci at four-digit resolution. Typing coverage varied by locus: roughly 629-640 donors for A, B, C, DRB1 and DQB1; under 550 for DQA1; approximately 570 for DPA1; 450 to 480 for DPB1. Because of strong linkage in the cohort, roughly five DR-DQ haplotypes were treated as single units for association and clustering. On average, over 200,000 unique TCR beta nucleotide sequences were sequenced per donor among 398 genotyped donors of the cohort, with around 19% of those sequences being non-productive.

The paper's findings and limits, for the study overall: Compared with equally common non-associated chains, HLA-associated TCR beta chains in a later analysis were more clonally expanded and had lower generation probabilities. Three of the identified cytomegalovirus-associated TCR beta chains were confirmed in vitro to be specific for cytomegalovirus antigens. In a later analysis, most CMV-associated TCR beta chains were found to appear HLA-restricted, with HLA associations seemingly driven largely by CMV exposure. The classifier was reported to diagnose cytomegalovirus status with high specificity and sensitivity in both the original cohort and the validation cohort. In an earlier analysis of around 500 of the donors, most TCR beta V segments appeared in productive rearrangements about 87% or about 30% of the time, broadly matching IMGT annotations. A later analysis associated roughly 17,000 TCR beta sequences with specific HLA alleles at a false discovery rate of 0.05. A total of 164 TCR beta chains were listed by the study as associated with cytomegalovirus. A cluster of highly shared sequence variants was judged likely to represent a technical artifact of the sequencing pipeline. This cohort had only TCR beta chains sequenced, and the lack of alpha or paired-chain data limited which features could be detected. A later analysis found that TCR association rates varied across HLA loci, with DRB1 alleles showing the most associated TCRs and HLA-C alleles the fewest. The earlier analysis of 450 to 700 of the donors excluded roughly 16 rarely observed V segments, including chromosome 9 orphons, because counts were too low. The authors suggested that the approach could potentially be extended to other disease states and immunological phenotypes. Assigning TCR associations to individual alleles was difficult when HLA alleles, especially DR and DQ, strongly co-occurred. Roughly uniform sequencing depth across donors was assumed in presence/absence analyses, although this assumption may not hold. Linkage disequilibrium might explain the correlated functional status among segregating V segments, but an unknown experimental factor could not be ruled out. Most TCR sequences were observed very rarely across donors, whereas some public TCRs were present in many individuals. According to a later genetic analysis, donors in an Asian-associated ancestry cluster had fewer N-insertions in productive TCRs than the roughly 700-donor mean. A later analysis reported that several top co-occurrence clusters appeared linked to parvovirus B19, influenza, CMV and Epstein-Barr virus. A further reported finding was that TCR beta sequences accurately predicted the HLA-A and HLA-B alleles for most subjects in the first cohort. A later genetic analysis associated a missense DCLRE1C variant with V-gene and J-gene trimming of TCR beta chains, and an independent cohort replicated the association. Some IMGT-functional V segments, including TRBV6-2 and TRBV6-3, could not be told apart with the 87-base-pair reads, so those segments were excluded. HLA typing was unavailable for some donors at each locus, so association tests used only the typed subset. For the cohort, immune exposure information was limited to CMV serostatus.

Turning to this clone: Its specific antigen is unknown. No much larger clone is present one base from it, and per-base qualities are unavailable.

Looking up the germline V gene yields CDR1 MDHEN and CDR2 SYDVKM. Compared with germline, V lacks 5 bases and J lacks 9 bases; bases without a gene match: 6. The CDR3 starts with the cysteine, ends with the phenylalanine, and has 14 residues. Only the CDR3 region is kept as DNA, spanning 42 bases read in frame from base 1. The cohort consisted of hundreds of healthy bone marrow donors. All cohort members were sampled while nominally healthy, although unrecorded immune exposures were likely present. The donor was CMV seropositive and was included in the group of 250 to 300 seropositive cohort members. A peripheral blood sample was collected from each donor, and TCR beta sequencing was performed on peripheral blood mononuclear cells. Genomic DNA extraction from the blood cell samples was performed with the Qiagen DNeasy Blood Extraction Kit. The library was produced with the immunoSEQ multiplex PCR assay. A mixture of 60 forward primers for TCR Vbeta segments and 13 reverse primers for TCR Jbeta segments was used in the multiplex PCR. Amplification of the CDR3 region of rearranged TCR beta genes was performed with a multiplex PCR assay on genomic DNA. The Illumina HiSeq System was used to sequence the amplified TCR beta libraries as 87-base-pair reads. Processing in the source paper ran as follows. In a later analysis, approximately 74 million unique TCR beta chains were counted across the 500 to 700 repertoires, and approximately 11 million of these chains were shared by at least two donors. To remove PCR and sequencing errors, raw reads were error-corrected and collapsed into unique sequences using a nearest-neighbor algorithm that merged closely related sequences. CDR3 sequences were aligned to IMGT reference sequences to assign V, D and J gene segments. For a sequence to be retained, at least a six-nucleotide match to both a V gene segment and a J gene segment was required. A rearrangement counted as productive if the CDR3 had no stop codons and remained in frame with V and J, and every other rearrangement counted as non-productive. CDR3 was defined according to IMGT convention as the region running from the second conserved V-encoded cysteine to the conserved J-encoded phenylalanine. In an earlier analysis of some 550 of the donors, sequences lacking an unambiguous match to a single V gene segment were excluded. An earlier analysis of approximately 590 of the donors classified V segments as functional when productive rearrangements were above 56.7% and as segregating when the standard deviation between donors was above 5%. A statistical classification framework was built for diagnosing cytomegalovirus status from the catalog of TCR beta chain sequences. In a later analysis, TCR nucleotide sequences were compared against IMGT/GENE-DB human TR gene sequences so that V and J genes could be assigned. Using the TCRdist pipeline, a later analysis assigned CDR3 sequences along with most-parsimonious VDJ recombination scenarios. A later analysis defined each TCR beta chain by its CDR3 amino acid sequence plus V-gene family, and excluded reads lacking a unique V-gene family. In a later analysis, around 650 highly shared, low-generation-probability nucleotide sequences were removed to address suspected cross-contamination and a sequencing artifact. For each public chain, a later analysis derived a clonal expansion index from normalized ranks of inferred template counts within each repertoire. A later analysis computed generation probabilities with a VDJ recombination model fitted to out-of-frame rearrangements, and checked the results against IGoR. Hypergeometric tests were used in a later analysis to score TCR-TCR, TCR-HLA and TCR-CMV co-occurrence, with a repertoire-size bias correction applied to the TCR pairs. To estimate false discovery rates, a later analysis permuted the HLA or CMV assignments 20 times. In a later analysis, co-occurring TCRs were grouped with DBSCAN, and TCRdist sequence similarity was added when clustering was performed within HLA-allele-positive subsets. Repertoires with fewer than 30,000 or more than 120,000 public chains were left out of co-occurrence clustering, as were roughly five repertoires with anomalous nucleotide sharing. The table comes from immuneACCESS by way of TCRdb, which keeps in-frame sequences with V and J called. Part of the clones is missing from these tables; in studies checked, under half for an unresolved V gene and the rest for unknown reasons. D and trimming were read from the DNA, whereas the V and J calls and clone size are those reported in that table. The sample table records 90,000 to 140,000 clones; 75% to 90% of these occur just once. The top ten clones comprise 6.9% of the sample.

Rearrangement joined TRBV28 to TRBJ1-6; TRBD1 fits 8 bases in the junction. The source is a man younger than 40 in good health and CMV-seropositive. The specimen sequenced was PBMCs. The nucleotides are TGTGCCAGCAGTCTGGACAGGGTCCTTTCACCCCTCCACTTT. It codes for CASSLDRVLSPLHF.